This entry lists 13 T cell receptor beta chains sequenced from one sample in a study of low-dose radiotherapy and immunotherapy resistance in tumors. Documented time point: after trial treatment. Stated treatment: LDRT plus nivolumab, ipilimumab, low-dose cyclophosphamide and aspirin (RACIN trial). TRAV- and TRBV-specific primers primed first-strand cDNA, covering alpha and beta chains. The authors ran about 20 PCR cycles to amplify TCRs with a constant-region primer and V-primer adapter. MiXCR was run by TCRdb on the reads, yielding one entry per CDR3 protein. Here the sample spans 65,000 to 85,000 distinct CDR3 sequences, 15% to 20% being singletons. Sequencing used PBMCs, obtained after low-dose radiotherapy plus immunotherapy. These receptors were collected from a male donor with prostate cancer.

This chain connects TRBV30 to TRBJ2-5, with D unclear. The CDR3 sequence is 15 residues long. CDR1 is GTSNPN, CDR2 SVGIG, per germline (reference sequence). Deletions cut 1 base from V and 2 bases from J, with 14 bases between. The DNA for the CDR3 is TGTGCCTGGAGTGCCGATGGTCGGTGGCAAGAGACCCAGTACTTC. It is translated as CAWSADGRWQETQYF.

This clonotype was observed many times. The rearrangement links TRBV5-1 to TRBJ1-2; the D is unclear. V lost 4 bases to trimming and J lost 7 bases, with 11 bases between them. The germline gives CDR1 SGHRS, CDR2 YFSETQ. The CDR3 is 12 residues long. The CDR3 DNA sequence: TGCGCCAGCAGCCTCCCCAGTCGTGGCTACACCTTC. Its protein product is CASSLPSRGYTF. The full variable domain, in which reference TRBV5-1 and TRBJ1-2 provide the parts outside the CDR3, is KAGVTQTPRYLIKTRGQQVTLSCSPISGHRSVSWYQQTPGQGLQFLFEYFSETQRNKGNFPGRFSGRQFSNSRSEMNVSTLELGDSALYLCASSLPSRGYTFGSGTRLTVV.

This clonotype has at least ten counts. V and J are TRBV29-1 and TRBJ2-1; D possibly corresponds to TRBD2 (5 bases). V dropped 7 bases and J dropped 0 bases, with 16 bases sitting between them. Germline V gene data show CDR1 as SQVTM and CDR2 as ANQGSEA. The CDR3 consists of 15 residues. CDR3 residues: CSGKEGYISYNEQFF. The DNA for the CDR3 is TGCAGCGGGAAAGAGGGCTATATCTCCTACAATGAGCAGTTCTTC.

This clonotype was counted many times. V usage is TRBV2 and J usage is TRBJ1-1, with 8 bases identical to TRBD1. CDR1 and CDR2 (germline): SNHLY, FYNNEI. The CDR3 has 14 residues. With 10 bases clipped from V and 2 bases from J, the junction kept 9 bases outside the gene matches. For the CDR3, the DNA is TGTGCCACCGCGAACACAGGGGGAAACACTGAAGCTTTCTTT. This codes for CATANTGGNTEAFF.

This clonotype was observed many times. The J gene is TRBJ2-2, the V gene TRBV2; D perhaps matches TRBD1 (5 bases). CDR3 size: 15 residues. V shed 9 bases and J shed 6 bases, with 20 bases lying between them. CDR1 and CDR2 from the germline V gene are SNHLY and FYNNEI. CDR3 loop: CASELDSHPPGELFF. The CDR3 DNA reads TGTGCCAGTGAATTAGACAGCCATCCCCCCGGGGAGCTGTTTTTT.

This clonotype was counted ten times or more. The J gene is TRBJ2-1, the V gene TRBV19, with D perhaps TRBD2 (6 bases). The germline CDR1 and CDR2 sequences are LNHDA and SQIVND (reference sequence). V was cut by 2 bases and J by 15 bases, with 14 bases left in between. The CDR3 contains 12 residues. CDR3: CASSITGRGLFF. As DNA, the CDR3 is TGTGCCAGTAGTATAACGGGGCGGGGTCTGTTCTTC.

This clonotype has just one count. This likely came from a read error, as a far larger clone is one base away. The J gene is TRBJ2-5, the V gene TRBV28; D is undetermined. The germline V gene has CDR1 MDHEN and CDR2 SYDVKM. V lost 5 bases and J 11 bases, leaving 15 bases between the germline ends. The CDR3 extends over 12 amino acids. The CDR3 region is CASSPPYGEQYF. CDR3 bases: TGTGCCAGCAGTCCGCCCTATGGTGAGCAGTACTTC.

This clonotype was detected ten times or more. J is TRBJ1-1 and V is TRBV12-3 or TRBV12-4; weak D call: TRBD1 (6 bases). Trimming removed 5 bases at V and 0 bases at J, with 10 bases between. The CDR3 is 14 amino acids. The CDR3 loop reads CASSKDSLNTEAFF. CDR3 sequence (DNA): TGTGCCAGCAGTAAGGACAGCCTGAACACTGAAGCTTTCTTT.

This clonotype was found a few times. The V gene is TRBV28, the J gene TRBJ2-7, with 9 bases identical to TRBD1. Losses at the gene ends were 6 bases for V and 2 bases for J; bases not matched to a gene: 2. CDR1 is MDHEN, CDR2 SYDVKM, per germline. CDR3 length: 13 residues. CDR3 coding DNA: TGTGCCAGCAGCAGACAGGGGGCCTACGAGCAGTACTTC. It is translated as CASSRQGAYEQYF.

Many counts were recorded for this clonotype. The J gene is TRBJ2-3, the V gene TRBV30; no clear D gene. The CDR3 has 14 residues. In germline, CDR1 is GTSNPN, CDR2 SVGIG (reference sequence). V was pared by 4 bases and J by 0 bases, with 11 bases between. This chain's CDR3 is CAWTPVRSTDTQYF. CDR3 bases: TGTGCCTGGACGCCGGTACGGAGCACAGATACGCAGTATTTT.

This clonotype has ten or more counts. The chain uses TRBV5-1 and TRBJ1-1; no reliable D call. Germline values: CDR1 SGHRS, CDR2 YFSETQ. Trimming took off 2 bases at V and 1 base at J, with 6 bases between the two ends. The CDR3 length is 13 residues. The CDR3 loop is CASSFVANTEAFF. CDR3 DNA: TGCGCCAGCAGCTTCGTAGCGAACACTGAAGCTTTCTTT.

This clonotype has a count of ten or more. This sequence joins TRBV29-1 and TRBJ2-5; 10 nucleotides line up with TRBD1. This CDR3 is 13 amino acids long. CDR1 is SQVTM and CDR2 is ANQGSEA in the germline V gene. Trimming took 7 bases from V and 5 from J; bases not matched to a gene: 7. CDR3 sequence reads: CSGGTGARETQYF. The DNA for the CDR3 is TGCAGCGGAGGGACAGGGGCCCGGGAGACCCAGTACTTC.

This clonotype was recorded at least ten times. The V call is TRBV5-1, the J call TRBJ2-2; TRBD1 matches at 9 bases. The CDR3 sequence is 15 residues long. Germline values: CDR1 SGHRS, CDR2 YFSETQ. V lost 3 bases to trimming and J lost 6 bases; unmatched junction nucleotides: 6. CDR3 nucleotide sequence: TGCGCCAGCAGCTCAACAGGGGGCGCCCCCGGGGAGCTGTTTTTT. This translates into CASSSTGGAPGELFF.